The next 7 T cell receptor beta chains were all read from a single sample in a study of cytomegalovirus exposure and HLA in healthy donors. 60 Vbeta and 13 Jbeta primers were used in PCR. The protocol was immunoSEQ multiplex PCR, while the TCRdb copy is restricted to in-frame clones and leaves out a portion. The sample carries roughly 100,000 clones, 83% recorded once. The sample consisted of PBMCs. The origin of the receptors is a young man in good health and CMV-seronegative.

The CDR3 coding sequence is TGTGCCAGCAGCCCCCCCCCGGGGGGCTACACCTTC. Translation gives CASSPPPGGYTF. The chain carries TRBV11-2 and TRBJ1-2; D remains unclear. The CDR3 has 12 amino acids. Germline V lookup: CDR1 SGHAT, CDR2 FQNNGV. Trimming cost V 5 bases and J 8 bases, with 12 bases left between them.

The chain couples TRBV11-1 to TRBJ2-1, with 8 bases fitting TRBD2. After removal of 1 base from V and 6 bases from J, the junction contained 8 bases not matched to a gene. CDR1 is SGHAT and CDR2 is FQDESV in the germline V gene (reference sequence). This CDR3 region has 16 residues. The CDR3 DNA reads TGTGCCAGCAGCTTAGGGGGGACTAGGGGTCGCAATGAGCAGTTCTTC. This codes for CASSLGGTRGRNEQFF.

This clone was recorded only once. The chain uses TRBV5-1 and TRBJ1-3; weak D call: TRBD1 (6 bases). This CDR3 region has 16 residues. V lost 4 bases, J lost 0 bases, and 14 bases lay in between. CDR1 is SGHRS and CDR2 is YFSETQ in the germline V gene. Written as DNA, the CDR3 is TGCGCCAGCAGCGTGGGACAACTGACCTCTGGAAACACCATATATTTT. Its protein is CASSVGQLTSGNTIYF.

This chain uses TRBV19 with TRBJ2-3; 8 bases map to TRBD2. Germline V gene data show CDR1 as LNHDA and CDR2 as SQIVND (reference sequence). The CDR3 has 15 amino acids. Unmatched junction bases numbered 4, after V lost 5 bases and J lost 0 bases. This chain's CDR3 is CASSLLAASTDTQYF. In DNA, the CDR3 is TGTGCCAGTAGTCTACTAGCGGCGAGCACAGATACGCAGTATTTT.

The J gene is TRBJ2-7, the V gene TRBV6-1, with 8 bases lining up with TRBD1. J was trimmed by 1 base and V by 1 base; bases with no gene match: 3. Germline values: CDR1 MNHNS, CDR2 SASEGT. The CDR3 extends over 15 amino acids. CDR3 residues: CASSEGTGSSYEQYF. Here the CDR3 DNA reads TGTGCCAGCAGTGAAGGGACAGGGAGTTCCTACGAGCAGTACTTC.

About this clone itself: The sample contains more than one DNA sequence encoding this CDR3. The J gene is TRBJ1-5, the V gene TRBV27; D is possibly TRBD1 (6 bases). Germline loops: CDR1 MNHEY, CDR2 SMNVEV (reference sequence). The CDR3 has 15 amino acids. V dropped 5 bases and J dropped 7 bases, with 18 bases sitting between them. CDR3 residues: CASSPWDTVTQPQHF. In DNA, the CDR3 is TGTGCCAGCAGTCCCTGGGACACCGTTACCCAGCCCCAGCATTTT.

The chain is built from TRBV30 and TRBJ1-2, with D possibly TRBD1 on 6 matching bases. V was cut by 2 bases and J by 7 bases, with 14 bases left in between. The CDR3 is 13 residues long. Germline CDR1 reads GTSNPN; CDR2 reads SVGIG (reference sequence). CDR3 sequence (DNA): TGTGCCTGGAGTACAGGGCCAGGCGGTGGCTACACCTTC. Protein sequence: CAWSTGPGGGYTF.